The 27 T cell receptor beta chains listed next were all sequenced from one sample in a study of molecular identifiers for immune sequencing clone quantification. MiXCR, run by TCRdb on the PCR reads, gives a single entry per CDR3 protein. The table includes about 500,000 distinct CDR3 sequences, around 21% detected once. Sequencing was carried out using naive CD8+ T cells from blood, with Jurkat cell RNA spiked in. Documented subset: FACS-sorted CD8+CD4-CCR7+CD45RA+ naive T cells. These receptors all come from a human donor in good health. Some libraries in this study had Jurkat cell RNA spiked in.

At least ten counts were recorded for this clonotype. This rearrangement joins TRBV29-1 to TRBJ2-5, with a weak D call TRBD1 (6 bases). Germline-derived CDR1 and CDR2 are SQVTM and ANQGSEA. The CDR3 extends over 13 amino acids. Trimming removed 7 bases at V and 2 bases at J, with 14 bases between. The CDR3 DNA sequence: TGCAGCGAGGAGACAGGACTGCAAGAGACCCAGTACTTC. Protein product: CSEETGLQETQYF. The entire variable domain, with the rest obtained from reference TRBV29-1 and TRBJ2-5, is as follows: SAVISQKPSRDICQRGTSLTIQCQVDSQVTMMFWYRQQPGQSLTLIATANQGSEATYESGFVIDKFPISRPNLTFSTLTVSNMSPEDSSIYLCSEETGLQETQYFGPGTRLLVL.

The CDR3 nucleotides read TGTGCCACCAGTGACTCGATGGACACTGAAGCTTTCTTT. Its protein is CATSDSMDTEAFF. This chain links TRBV24-1 with TRBJ1-1; the D is unclear. Trimming took off 4 bases at V and 3 bases at J, with 8 bases between the two ends. Germline V gene data show CDR1 as KGHDR and CDR2 as SFDVKD. The CDR3 has 13 amino acids.

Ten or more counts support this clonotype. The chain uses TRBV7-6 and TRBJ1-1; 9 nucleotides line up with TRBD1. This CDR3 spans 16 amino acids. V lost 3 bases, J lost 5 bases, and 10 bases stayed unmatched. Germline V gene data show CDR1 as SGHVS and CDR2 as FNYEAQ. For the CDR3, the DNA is TGTGCCAGCAGCTTCGGACAGGGGACTATGGAGACTGAAGCTTTCTTT. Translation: CASSFGQGTMETEAFF.

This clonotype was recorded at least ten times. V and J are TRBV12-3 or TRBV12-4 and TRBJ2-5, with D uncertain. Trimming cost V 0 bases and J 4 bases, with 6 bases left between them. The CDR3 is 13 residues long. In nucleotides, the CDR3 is TGTGCCAGCAGTTTAGCCCGACCAGAGACCCAGTACTTC. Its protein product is CASSLARPETQYF.

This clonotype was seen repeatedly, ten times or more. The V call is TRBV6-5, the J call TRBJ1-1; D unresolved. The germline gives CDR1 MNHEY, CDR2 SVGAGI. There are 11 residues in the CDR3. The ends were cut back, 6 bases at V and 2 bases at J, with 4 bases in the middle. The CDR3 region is CASRTNTEAFF. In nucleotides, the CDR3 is TGTGCCAGCAGGACAAACACTGAAGCTTTCTTT.

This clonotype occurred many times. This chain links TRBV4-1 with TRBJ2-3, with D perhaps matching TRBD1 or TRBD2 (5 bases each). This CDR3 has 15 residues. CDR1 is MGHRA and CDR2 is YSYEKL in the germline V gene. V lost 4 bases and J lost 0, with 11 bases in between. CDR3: CASSPGQVSTDTQYF. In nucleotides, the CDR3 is TGCGCCAGCAGCCCGGGGCAGGTTAGCACAGATACGCAGTATTTT.

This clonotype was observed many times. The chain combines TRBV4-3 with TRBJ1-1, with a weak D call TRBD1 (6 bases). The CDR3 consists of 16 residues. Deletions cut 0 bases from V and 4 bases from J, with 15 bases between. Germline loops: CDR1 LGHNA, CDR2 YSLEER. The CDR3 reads CASSQDTVGGGTEAFF. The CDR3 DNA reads TGCGCCAGCAGCCAAGATACGGTAGGGGGTGGCACTGAAGCTTTCTTT.

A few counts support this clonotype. CDR3 nucleotides: TGTGCCACGAAACGGGCTAGCGGGAGAAATGAGCAGTTCTTC. Protein: CATKRASGRNEQFF. The genes are TRBV15 and TRBJ2-1, with 10 nucleotides matching TRBD2. Germline V lookup: CDR1 LNHNV, CDR2 YYDKDF (reference sequence). The CDR3 contains 14 residues. Losses at the gene ends were 9 bases for V and 7 bases for J; bases not matched to a gene: 9.

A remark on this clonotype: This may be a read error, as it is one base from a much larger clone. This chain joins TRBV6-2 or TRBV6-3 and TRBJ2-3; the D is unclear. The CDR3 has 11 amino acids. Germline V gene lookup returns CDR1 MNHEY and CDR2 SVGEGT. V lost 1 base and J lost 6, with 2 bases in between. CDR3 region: CASSYWDTQYF. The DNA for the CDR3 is TGTGCCAGCAGTTACTGGGATACGCAGTATTTT.

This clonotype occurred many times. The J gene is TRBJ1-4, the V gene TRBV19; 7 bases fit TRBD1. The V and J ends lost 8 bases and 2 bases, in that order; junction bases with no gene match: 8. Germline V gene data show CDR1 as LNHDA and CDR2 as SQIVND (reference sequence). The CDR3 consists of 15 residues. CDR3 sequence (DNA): TGTGCCAGTCGGACAGGTATTGGGACTAATGAAAAACTGTTTTTT. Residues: CASRTGIGTNEKLFF.

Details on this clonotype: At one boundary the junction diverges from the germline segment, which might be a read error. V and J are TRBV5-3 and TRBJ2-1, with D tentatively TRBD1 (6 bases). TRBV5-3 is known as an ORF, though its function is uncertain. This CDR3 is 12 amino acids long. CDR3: CASSLDRNREFF. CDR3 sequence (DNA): TGTGCCAGCAGCTTAGACCGTAACAGGGAGTTCTTC.

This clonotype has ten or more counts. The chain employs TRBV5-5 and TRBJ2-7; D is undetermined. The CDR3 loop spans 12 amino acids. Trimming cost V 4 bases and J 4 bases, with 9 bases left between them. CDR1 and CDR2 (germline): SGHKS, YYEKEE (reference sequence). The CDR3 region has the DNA TGTGCCAGCAGCGGGGAAGCTTACGAGCAGTACTTC. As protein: CASSGEAYEQYF. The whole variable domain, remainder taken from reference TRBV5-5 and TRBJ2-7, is DAGVTQSPTHLIKTRGQQVTLRCSPISGHKSVSWYQQVLGQGPQFIFQYYEKEERGRGNFPDRFSARQFPNYSSELNVNALLLGDSALYLCASSGEAYEQYFGPGTRLTVT.

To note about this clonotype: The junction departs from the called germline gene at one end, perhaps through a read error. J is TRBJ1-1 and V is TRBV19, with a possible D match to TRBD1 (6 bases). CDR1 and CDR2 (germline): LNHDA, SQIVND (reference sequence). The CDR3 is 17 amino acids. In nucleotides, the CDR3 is TGTGTCAGTAGTTTTCACCCACAGGGCCCTGGGTACCTTGAAGCTTTCTTT. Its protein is CVSSFHPQGPGYLEAFF. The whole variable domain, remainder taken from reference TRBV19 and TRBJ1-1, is DGGITQSPKYLFRKEGQNVTLSCEQNLNHDAMYWYRQDPGQGLRLIYYSQIVNDFQKGDIAEGYSVSREKKESFPLTVTSAQKNPTAFYLCVSSFHPQGPGYLEAFFGQGTRLTVV.

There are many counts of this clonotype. CDR3 sequence: CASSIGVDNTDTQYF. The CDR3 DNA reads as TGTGCCAGTAGTATAGGGGTCGACAACACAGATACGCAGTATTTT. The rearrangement joins TRBV19 to TRBJ2-3; D call uncertain. CDR1 is LNHDA and CDR2 is SQIVND in the germline V gene (reference sequence). The CDR3 consists of 15 residues. The V end lost 1 base, the J end lost 2 bases, and 10 bases lay between the germline ends.

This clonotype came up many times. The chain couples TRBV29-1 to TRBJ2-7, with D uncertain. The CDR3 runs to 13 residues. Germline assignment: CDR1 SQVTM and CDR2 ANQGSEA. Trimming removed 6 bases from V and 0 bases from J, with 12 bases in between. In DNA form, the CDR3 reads TGCAGCGTGCGAGCGTCGAGCTCCTACGAGCAGTACTTC. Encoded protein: CSVRASSSYEQYF.

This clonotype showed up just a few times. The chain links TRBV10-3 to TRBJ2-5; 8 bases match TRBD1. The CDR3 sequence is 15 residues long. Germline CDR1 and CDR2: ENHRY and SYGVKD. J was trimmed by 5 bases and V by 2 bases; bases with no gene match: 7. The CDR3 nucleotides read TGTGCCATCAGTGAGCCCAGGACAGGGAGCGAGACCCAGTACTTC. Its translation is CAISEPRTGSETQYF.

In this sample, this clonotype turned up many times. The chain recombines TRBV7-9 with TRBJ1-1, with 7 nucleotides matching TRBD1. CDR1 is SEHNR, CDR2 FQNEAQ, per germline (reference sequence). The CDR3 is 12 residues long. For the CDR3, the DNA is TGTTTAGGGGGCGAAAGGAAGACTGAAGCTTTCTTT. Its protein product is CLGGERKTEAFF.

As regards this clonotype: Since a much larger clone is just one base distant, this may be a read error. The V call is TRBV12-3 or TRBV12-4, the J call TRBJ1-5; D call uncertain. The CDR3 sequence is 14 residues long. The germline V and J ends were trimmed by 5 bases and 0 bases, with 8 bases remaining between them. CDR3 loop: CASSEGSSNQPQHF. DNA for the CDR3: TGTGCCAGCAGTGAAGGCAGTAGCAATCAGCCCCAGCATTTT.

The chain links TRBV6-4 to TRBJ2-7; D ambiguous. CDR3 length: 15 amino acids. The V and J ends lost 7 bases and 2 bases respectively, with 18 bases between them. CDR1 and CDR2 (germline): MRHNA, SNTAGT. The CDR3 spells CASTYVGSETYEQYF. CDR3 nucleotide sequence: TGTGCCAGCACCTACGTCGGGTCAGAAACCTACGAGCAGTACTTC.

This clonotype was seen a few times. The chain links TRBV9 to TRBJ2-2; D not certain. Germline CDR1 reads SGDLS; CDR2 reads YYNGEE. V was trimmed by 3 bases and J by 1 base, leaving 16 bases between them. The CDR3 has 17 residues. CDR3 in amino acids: CASSDPSREMNTGELFF. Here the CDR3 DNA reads TGTGCCAGCAGCGACCCGTCGCGAGAAATGAACACCGGGGAGCTGTTTTTT.

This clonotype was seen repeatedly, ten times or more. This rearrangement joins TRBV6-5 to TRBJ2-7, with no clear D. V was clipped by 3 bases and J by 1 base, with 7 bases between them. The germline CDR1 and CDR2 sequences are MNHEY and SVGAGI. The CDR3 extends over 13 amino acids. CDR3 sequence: CASSYGPSYEQYF. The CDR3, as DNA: TGTGCCAGCAGTTATGGGCCGTCCTACGAGCAGTACTTC.

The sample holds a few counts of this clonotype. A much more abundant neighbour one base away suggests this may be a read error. The CDR3 bases are TGTGCCAGCAGCCTAGGACTAGCGGGAGTCTACGAGCGGTACTTC. It codes for CASSLGLAGVYERYF. The chain combines TRBV5-6 with TRBJ2-7; 13 bases align to TRBD2. From germline, CDR1 is SGHDT and CDR2 YYEEEE. The CDR3 runs 15 residues.

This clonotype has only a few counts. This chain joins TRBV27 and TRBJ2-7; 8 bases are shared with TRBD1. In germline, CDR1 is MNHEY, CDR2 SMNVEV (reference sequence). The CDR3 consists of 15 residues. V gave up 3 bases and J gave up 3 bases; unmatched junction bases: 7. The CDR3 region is CASSFIGQGSYEQYF. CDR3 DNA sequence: TGTGCCAGCAGTTTTATAGGACAGGGTAGCTACGAGCAGTACTTC.

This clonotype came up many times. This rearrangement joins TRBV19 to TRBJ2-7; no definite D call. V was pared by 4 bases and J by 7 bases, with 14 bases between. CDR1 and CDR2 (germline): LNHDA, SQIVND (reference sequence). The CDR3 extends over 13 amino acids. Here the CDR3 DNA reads TGTGCCAGTAGTACTGCAGGATTTGGGGAGCAGTACTTC. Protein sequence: CASSTAGFGEQYF. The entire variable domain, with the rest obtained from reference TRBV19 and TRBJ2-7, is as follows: DGGITQSPKYLFRKEGQNVTLSCEQNLNHDAMYWYRQDPGQGLRLIYYSQIVNDFQKGDIAEGYSVSREKKESFPLTVTSAQKNPTAFYLCASSTAGFGEQYFGPGTRLTVT.

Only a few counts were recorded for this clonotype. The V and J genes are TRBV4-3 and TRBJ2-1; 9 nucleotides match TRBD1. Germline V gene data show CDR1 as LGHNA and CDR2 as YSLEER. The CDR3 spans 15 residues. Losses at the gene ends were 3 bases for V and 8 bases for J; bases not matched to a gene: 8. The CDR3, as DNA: TGCGCCAGCAGCCAGGACAGGGGTTCAGGGGATGAGCAGTTCTTC. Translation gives CASSQDRGSGDEQFF.

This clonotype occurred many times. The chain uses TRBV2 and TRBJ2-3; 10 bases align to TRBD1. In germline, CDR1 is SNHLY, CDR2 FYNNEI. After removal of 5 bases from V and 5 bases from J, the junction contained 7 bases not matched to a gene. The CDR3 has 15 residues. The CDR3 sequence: CASSNDRGLQDTQYF. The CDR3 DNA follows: TGTGCCAGCAGTAACGACAGGGGGCTTCAAGATACGCAGTATTTT.

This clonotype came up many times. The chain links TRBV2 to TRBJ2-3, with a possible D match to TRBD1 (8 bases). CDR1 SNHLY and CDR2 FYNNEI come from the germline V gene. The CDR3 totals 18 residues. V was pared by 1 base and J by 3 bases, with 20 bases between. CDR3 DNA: TGTGCCAGCAGTGAAGGACCGCGGGGGACAGGTTTGACAGATACGCAGTATTTT. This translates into CASSEGPRGTGLTDTQYF.